Below are 27 T cell receptor beta chains sequenced from a single sample in a study of T-cell reconstitution after alpha-beta-depleted transplantation in children. Researchers prepared the TCRbeta library using unique molecular identifiers, the study reports. TCRdb re-analysed the PCR reads in MiXCR, keeping a single row per CDR3 protein. The sample yields hundreds of thousands of distinct CDR3 sequences, approximately 15% seen once. The sample was PBMCs from the stem cell graft donor, taken from the stem cell graft. All receptors come from a human donor who donated a stem cell graft to a child with acute myeloid leukemia.

This clonotype was recorded a few times. The gene calls are TRBV20-1 and TRBJ2-7, with D perhaps TRBD1 (5 bases). Germline assignment: CDR1 DFQATT and CDR2 SNEGSKA (reference sequence). The V gene lost 3 bases and the J gene lost 6 bases, with 15 bases spanning the gap. The CDR3 length is 13 residues. CDR3 amino acids: CSARTAPGSEQYV. The CDR3 nucleotides are TGCAGTGCTAGGACAGCTCCAGGTAGCGAGCAGTACGTC.

The table lists this clonotype with many counts. The CDR3 reads CASSLTRGSSYEQYF. The CDR3 DNA reads TGCGCCAGCAGCTTGACGAGGGGGAGCTCCTACGAGCAGTACTTC. The chain has TRBV5-1 and TRBJ2-7, with D possibly being TRBD1 (6 bases). The CDR3 is 15 amino acids. The V end was cut by 1 base, the J end by 0 bases, with 11 bases between. Germline-derived CDR1 and CDR2 are SGHRS and YFSETQ.

This chain links TRBV10-2 with TRBJ2-7; the match to TRBD2 covers 8 bases. Germline CDR1 reads WSHSY; CDR2 reads SAAADI. The CDR3 runs 15 residues. J gave up 4 bases and V 2 bases, and 7 bases lay outside the gene matches. The CDR3 sequence: CASSESSGATYEQYV. The CDR3, as DNA: TGCGCCAGCAGTGAGAGTAGCGGGGCTACATACGAGCAGTACGTC.

This clonotype was detected many times. This rearrangement joins TRBV20-1 to TRBJ2-7, with TRBD1 matching 7 bases. CDR1 and CDR2 from the germline V gene are DFQATT and SNEGSKA (reference sequence). V trimming: 4 bases; J trimming: 5 bases; junction bases outside the gene matches: 5. The CDR3 sequence is 12 residues long. In DNA, the CDR3 is TGCAGTGCTATCTCTACAGGGGACGAGCAGTACTTC. It codes for CSAISTGDEQYF.

This clonotype was observed many times. The chain is built from TRBV7-2 and TRBJ1-2; D gene uncertain. The CDR3 consists of 13 residues. Germline CDR1 is SGHTA and CDR2 is FQGNSA. Trimming shortened V by 2 bases and J by 6 bases, and 10 bases separated the two germline ends. CDR3 region: CASSLRDLNGYTF. In DNA, the CDR3 is TGTGCCAGCAGCTTAAGGGATTTGAATGGCTACACCTTC.

This chain joins TRBV11-2 and TRBJ1-3, with D possibly being TRBD1 (5 bases). The length of the CDR3 is 16 residues. V was pared by 5 bases and J by 4 bases, with 18 bases between. Germline V gives CDR1 SGHAT, CDR2 FQNNGV. The CDR3 here is CASSLHLRVSGNTIYF. CDR3 coding DNA: TGTGCCAGCAGCCTACACCTCAGGGTCTCGGGAAACACCATATATTTT.

This clonotype was detected many times. The gene calls are TRBV20-1 and TRBJ1-1; D not resolved. Germline values: CDR1 DFQATT, CDR2 SNEGSKA (reference sequence). Trimming pared 6 bases from V and 0 bases from J, leaving 14 bases between. The CDR3 spans 14 residues. The CDR3 spells CSARVGSVNTEAFF. The CDR3 coding sequence is TGCAGTGCCCGTGTGGGGTCGGTGAACACTGAAGCTTTCTTT.

V and J are TRBV5-1 and TRBJ2-3, with 9 bases that match TRBD1. The CDR3 extends over 16 amino acids. The germline CDR1 and CDR2 sequences are SGHRS and YFSETQ. After removal of 3 bases from V and 5 bases from J, the junction contained 10 bases not matched to a gene. The CDR3, as DNA: TGCGCCAGCAGCTACGAGGGACAGGGCGTAGGAGATACGCAGTATTTT. Translated, it gives CASSYEGQGVGDTQYF.

The chain carries TRBV7-6 and TRBJ2-1; D gene unclear. The CDR3 covers 14 residues. Trimming stripped 2 bases from V and 7 bases from J, with 12 bases between. From germline, CDR1 is SGHVS and CDR2 FNYEAQ. The CDR3 coding sequence is TGTGCCAGCAGCTTAATGGACGTCGGGAATGAGCAGTTCTTC. This sequence encodes CASSLMDVGNEQFF.

This clonotype appeared a few times. The CDR3 reads CASSLTGQAPYQETQYF. CDR3 in DNA: TGCGCCAGCAGCTTGACTGGACAGGCCCCGTACCAAGAGACCCAGTACTTC. The chain carries TRBV5-1 and TRBJ2-5, with 7 positions matching TRBD1. Germline trimming cut 1 base from V and 0 bases from J; bases unmatched to any gene: 9. There are 17 residues in the CDR3. The germline CDR1 and CDR2 sequences are SGHRS and YFSETQ.

This clonotype has more than one count but fewer than ten. V gene TRBV9 combines with J gene TRBJ2-1; 10 positions agree with TRBD1. Trimming at V came to 2 bases and at J to 6 bases, leaving 2 bases not matched to a gene. The germline gives CDR1 SGDLS, CDR2 YYNGEE. The CDR3 has 14 amino acids. The CDR3 nucleotides are TGTGCCAGCAGCGTGGGACAGGGGTTCAATGAGCAGTTCTTC. As protein: CASSVGQGFNEQFF.

This clonotype was counted only a few times. This chain uses TRBV12-3 or TRBV12-4 with TRBJ1-1; D is perhaps TRBD1 (5 bases). V was trimmed by 7 bases and J by 0 bases, leaving 12 bases between them. The CDR3 consists of 14 residues. CDR3 in amino acids: CASTSGAMNTEAFF. The CDR3 bases are TGTGCCAGCACCTCCGGGGCGATGAACACTGAAGCTTTCTTT.

This clonotype was seen repeatedly, ten times or more. This chain links TRBV20-1 with TRBJ2-7; 9 bases map to TRBD1. Germline loops: CDR1 DFQATT, CDR2 SNEGSKA (reference sequence). Unmatched junction bases numbered 5, after V lost 4 bases and J lost 1 base. There are 14 residues in the CDR3. The CDR3 coding sequence is TGCAGTGCTACGCCGGACAGGGGATCCTACGAGCAGTACTTC. The encoded protein is CSATPDRGSYEQYF.

In this sample, this clonotype turned up many times. V and J are TRBV5-6 and TRBJ1-2; 10 bases are a match to TRBD1. Germline-derived CDR1 and CDR2 are SGHDT and YYEEEE. Germline trimming cut 4 bases from V and 11 bases from J; bases unmatched to any gene: 8. This CDR3 has 13 residues. The CDR3 nucleotides are TGTGCCAGCAGCCCCTACTGGGACAGGGGTTACACCTTC. Encoded protein: CASSPYWDRGYTF.

CDR3 bases: TGTGCCAGCAGTCCACAGGAGCGGCACTTCACAGATACGCAGTATTTT. Translation gives CASSPQERHFTDTQYF. This chain uses TRBV7-2 with TRBJ2-3; D tentatively reads TRBD1 or TRBD2 (5 bases each). Germline V gene sequence: CDR1 SGHTA, CDR2 FQGNSA. The CDR3 sequence is 16 residues long. Trimming took off 6 bases at V and 2 bases at J, with 18 bases between the two ends.

Ten or more counts support this clonotype. V and J are TRBV20-1 and TRBJ1-5; D possibly corresponds to TRBD1 (5 bases). Germline CDR1 reads DFQATT; CDR2 reads SNEGSKA (reference sequence). V was pared by 5 bases and J by 7 bases, with 18 bases between. The CDR3 is made up of 14 amino acids. The CDR3 is CSAYRDSAGQPQHF. DNA for the CDR3: TGCAGTGCTTACCGGGACTCCGCTGGCCAGCCCCAGCATTTT.

This rearrangement joins TRBV20-1 to TRBJ2-3; possible D gene TRBD2, 5 bases. This CDR3 contains 17 residues. Germline CDR1 is DFQATT and CDR2 is SNEGSKA (reference sequence). Trimming cost V 5 bases and J 0 bases, with 21 bases left between them. The CDR3 bases are TGCAGTGCTCCCAAAAGGCGCCCAGCGGCTAGCACAGATACGCAGTATTTT. Amino acid sequence: CSAPKRRPAASTDTQYF.

Ten or more counts support this clonotype. This rearrangement joins TRBV12-3 or TRBV12-4 to TRBJ1-2; D remains ambiguous. This CDR3 has 13 amino acids. V lost 3 bases, J lost 4 bases, and 9 bases lay in between. CDR3 residues: CASSLSPSYGYTF. As DNA, the CDR3 is TGTGCCAGCAGTTTGAGTCCCAGCTATGGCTACACCTTC.

This clonotype was counted a few times. This chain connects TRBV12-3 or TRBV12-4 to TRBJ1-2, with D hard to call. The CDR3 is 14 amino acids. V lost 7 bases, J lost 4 bases, and 16 bases lay in between. This CDR3 reads CASIHMERAYGYTF. CDR3 nucleotides: TGTGCCAGCATCCACATGGAAAGGGCCTATGGCTACACCTTC.

This clonotype was detected many times. The chain couples TRBV27 to TRBJ2-1; D remains unclear. The CDR3 is 16 amino acids. Germline V gene data show CDR1 as MNHEY and CDR2 as SMNVEV (reference sequence). Trimming shortened V by 2 bases and J by 2 bases, and 13 bases separated the two germline ends. CDR3 in amino acids: CASSLTVRPPYNEQFF. DNA of the CDR3: TGTGCCAGCAGTTTAACCGTCCGGCCCCCCTACAATGAGCAGTTCTTC.

Ten or more counts support this clonotype. The V call is TRBV20-1, the J call TRBJ1-1, with a tentative D call TRBD1 (5 bases). The V end lost 4 bases, the J end lost 1 base, and 7 bases lay between the germline ends. Germline-derived CDR1 and CDR2 are DFQATT and SNEGSKA (reference sequence). The CDR3 totals 12 residues. Written as DNA, the CDR3 is TGCAGTGCTAAACAGGCGAACACTGAAGCTTTCTTT. Protein: CSAKQANTEAFF.

This clonotype has ten or more counts. The chain joins TRBV20-1 to TRBJ2-1, with 7 positions matching TRBD1. V dropped 2 bases and J dropped 5; count of bases not matched to a gene: 6. This CDR3 is 14 amino acids long. Germline values: CDR1 DFQATT, CDR2 SNEGSKA (reference sequence). The CDR3 here is CSARPDRENNEQFF. CDR3 DNA sequence: TGCAGTGCTAGACCTGACAGGGAAAACAATGAGCAGTTCTTC.

This clonotype was observed a handful of times. V usage is TRBV20-1 and J usage is TRBJ2-5; tentative D call: TRBD1 (6 bases). The CDR3 has 14 amino acids. The V and J ends lost 6 bases and 1 base respectively, with 15 bases between them. From germline, CDR1 is DFQATT and CDR2 SNEGSKA (reference sequence). DNA for the CDR3: TGCAGTGCGGGGTGGGGGCCCGGCCAAGAGACCCAGTACTTC. It yields the protein CSAGWGPGQETQYF.

The rearrangement joins TRBV5-6 to TRBJ2-2; D remains unclear. Germline lookup yields CDR1 SGHDT and CDR2 YYEEEE. V shed 5 bases and J shed 1 base, with 12 bases lying between them. The CDR3 is 15 residues long. CDR3 protein: CASRKTVLNTGELFF. DNA for the CDR3: TGTGCCAGCAGAAAGACCGTCCTGAACACCGGGGAGCTGTTTTTT. Combining the CDR3 with reference TRBV5-6 and TRBJ2-2 gives the whole variable domain DAGVTQSPTHLIKTRGQQVTLRCSPKSGHDTVSWYQQALGQGPQFIFQYYEEEERQRGNFPDRFSGHQFPNYSSELNVNALLLGDSALYLCASRKTVLNTGELFFGEGSRLTVL.

This clonotype occurred many times. The V call is TRBV10-3, the J call TRBJ2-1, with unresolved D. This CDR3 spans 13 amino acids. Germline assignment: CDR1 ENHRY and CDR2 SYGVKD. Trimming took off 3 bases at V and 7 bases at J, with 10 bases between the two ends. CDR3 amino acids: CAISDLELNEQFF. In DNA, the CDR3 is TGTGCCATCAGTGATCTCGAGTTGAATGAGCAGTTCTTC.

In this sample, this clonotype turned up many times. The chain links TRBV6-1 to TRBJ2-7; a possible D gene is TRBD1 (6 bases). The CDR3 length is 13 residues. V lost 10 bases to trimming and J lost 6 bases, with 19 bases between them. In germline, CDR1 is MNHNS, CDR2 SASEGT. CDR3 sequence: CATGAAWRGEQYF. CDR3 DNA sequence: TGTGCCACAGGGGCGGCATGGCGAGGCGAGCAGTACTTC.

There are many counts of this clonotype. This chain links TRBV11-2 with TRBJ2-3; the match to TRBD2 covers 11 bases. Germline CDR1 and CDR2: SGHAT and FQNNGV. The CDR3 spans 16 residues. Trimming took 5 bases from V and 2 from J; bases not matched to a gene: 6. The CDR3 DNA follows: TGTGCCAGCAGCCTTAGACTAGCGGGGATCACAGATACGCAGTATTTT. Protein product: CASSLRLAGITDTQYF.